The 26 T cell receptor beta chains in this list originate from one sample, sequenced in a study of tumor and adjacent non-tumor tissue in lung cancer. The template was RNA from unsorted bulk tissue. A modified ARM-PCR protocol with three rounds of nested PCR amplified TCRbeta. TCRdb reprocessed the multiplex PCR reads with MiXCR, giving one entry per CDR3 protein. The data contain about 200,000 distinct CDR3 sequences, less than 80% of them singletons. The sequenced sample was lung tumor tissue. The receptors derive from a man aged 60 to 69 with non-small cell lung cancer.

This clonotype was counted at least ten times. The rearrangement links TRBV20-1 to TRBJ1-5; D unresolved. With 3 bases removed from V and 3 bases from J, the gap between germline ends came to 21 bases. The CDR3 runs to 17 residues. Looked up from germline, CDR1 is DFQATT and CDR2 is SNEGSKA (reference sequence). The CDR3 DNA follows: TGCAGTGCTAGGGAGCTCGGGTCAGCGGGAGACAATCAGCCCCAGCATTTT. The encoded protein is CSARELGSAGDNQPQHF.

This CDR3 is CSTRADRSTGELFF. The DNA of the CDR3 is TGCAGCACTAGAGCGGACAGGTCCACCGGGGAGCTGTTTTTT. The chain combines TRBV20-1 with TRBJ2-2; 7 nucleotides align to TRBD1. The germline V gene has CDR1 DFQATT and CDR2 SNEGSKA (reference sequence). The CDR3 loop spans 14 amino acids.

This clonotype was seen many times. CDR3 residues: CASSYSLAGAKNIQYF. The CDR3 nucleotides are TGTGCCAGCAGTTACTCACTAGCGGGGGCCAAAAACATTCAGTACTTC. This chain links TRBV6-6 with TRBJ2-4, with TRBD2 identical over 10 bases. V dropped 0 bases and J dropped 1; count of bases not matched to a gene: 0. Per the germline V gene, CDR1 is MNHNY and CDR2 is SVGAGI (reference sequence). The CDR3 is 16 amino acids.

On this clonotype itself: It is likely a read error, because the conserved phenylalanine at the end of the CDR3 is missing. The rearrangement uses TRBV6-1 and TRBJ1-1; 7 bases map to TRBD1. The CDR3 runs 13 residues. Unmatched junction bases numbered 16, after V lost 10 bases and J lost 11 bases. CDR1 is MNHNS and CDR2 is SASEGT in the germline V gene. CDR3 in amino acids: CAMIGTVTLRAFI. CDR3 nucleotide sequence: TGTGCCATGATAGGGACAGTAACCCTTCGGGCTTTCATT.

A note on this clonotype: One end of the junction varies from germline; a read error may be responsible. The genes are TRBV20-1 and TRBJ2-2, with TRBD2 matching 9 bases. From germline, CDR1 is DFQATT and CDR2 SNEGSKA (reference sequence). This CDR3 region has 16 residues. CDR3 residues: CSARKAGGTNTRELFF. In DNA form, the CDR3 reads TGCAGTGCTAGGAAAGCGGGGGGCACGAACACCAGGGAGCTGTTTTTT.

In the case of this clonotype: Because it lacks the conserved phenylalanine or tryptophan at the end, this CDR3 is likely a read error. The V and J genes are TRBV11-2 and TRBJ1-6, with 8 bases aligning to TRBD1. This CDR3 region has 15 residues. Germline CDR1 and CDR2: SGHAT and FQNNGV. The V gene end was trimmed by 4 bases and the J gene end by 3 bases; junction bases not matched to a gene: 2. As DNA, the CDR3 is TGTGCCAGCAGCTCAGGGGGCTACTATAATTCACCCCTCCACTGT. Translated, it gives CASSSGGYYNSPLHC.

This clonotype showed up just a few times. The chain is built from TRBV4-1 and TRBJ2-1; unclear D gene. Trimming pared 1 base from V and 5 bases from J, leaving 9 bases between. The CDR3 has 14 residues. Per germline, CDR1 MGHRA and CDR2 YSYEKL. CDR3 in amino acids: CASSQGPRDNEQFF. The CDR3 DNA sequence: TGCGCCAGCAGCCAAGGGCCCAGAGACAATGAGCAGTTCTTC.

This sequence joins TRBV20-1 and TRBJ1-6, with D unresolved. V lost 0 bases and J lost 0, with 12 bases in between. This CDR3 has 17 residues. Germline V CDR1 and CDR2: DFQATT, SNEGSKA (reference sequence). In DNA form, the CDR3 reads TGCAGTGCTAGAGATCTAGGAGTAAGCTCCTATAATTCACCCCTCCACTTT. This translates into CSARDLGVSSYNSPLHF.

The chain couples TRBV12-3 or TRBV12-4 to TRBJ2-1; 12 bases align to TRBD2. The CDR3 totals 15 residues. V was clipped by 8 bases and J by 7 bases; unmatched bases: 9. The CDR3 spells CASGKGLAGANEQFF. The CDR3 nucleotides are TGTGCCAGCGGTAAGGGACTAGCGGGTGCAAATGAGCAGTTCTTC.

A remark on this clonotype: The junction does not match germline at one end; this may be a read error. This rearrangement joins TRBV11-1 to TRBJ2-5; no firm D call. Germline CDR1 and CDR2: SGHAT and FQDESV (reference sequence). The CDR3 length is 15 residues. The CDR3, as DNA: TGTGCCAGCAGCTTAAGCTGGTCCGACCAAGAGACCCTGTGCTTC. As protein: CASSLSWSDQETLCF.

V is TRBV5-1 and J is TRBJ1-2; 10 nucleotides align to TRBD1. With V trimmed by 4 bases and J by 10 bases, 13 bases remained unmatched. Germline loops: CDR1 SGHRS, CDR2 YFSETQ. CDR3 length: 15 residues. This chain's CDR3 is CASSLIQGQGRFYTF. The CDR3 nucleotides are TGCGCCAGCAGCCTAATACAGGGACAGGGGCGTTTCTACACCTTC.

Concerning this clonotype: This sequence may be a read error, since a much larger clone differs from it by one base. The chain combines TRBV20-1 with TRBJ2-7, with 7 bases fitting TRBD1. V gave up 6 bases and J gave up 6 bases; unmatched junction bases: 14. The CDR3 runs to 14 residues. CDR1 DFQATT and CDR2 SNEGSKA come from the germline V gene (reference sequence). The chain's CDR3 is CSAERHTGVREQYF. The CDR3 bases are TGCAGTGCCGAGCGTCATACAGGGGTTCGCGAGCAGTACTTC.

This clonotype was counted at least ten times. The V gene is TRBV4-2, the J gene TRBJ2-7, with 10 bases that match TRBD2. The CDR3 is made up of 18 amino acids. Trimming cost V 0 bases and J 2 bases; bases outside gene matches: 10. Looked up from germline, CDR1 is LGHNA and CDR2 is YNFKEQ. In DNA form, the CDR3 reads TGTGCCAGCAGCCAAGAAGGGCTAGCGGGGGCGAAAACCTACGAGCAGTACTTC. Its protein product is CASSQEGLAGAKTYEQYF.

The CDR3 loop reads CASTSGDSNQPQHF. As DNA, the CDR3 is TGTGCCAGCACCTCGGGGGACAGCAATCAGCCCCAGCATTTT. This chain connects TRBV11-1 to TRBJ1-5, with D possibly matching TRBD1 (5 bases). The CDR3 spans 14 residues. V dropped 7 bases and J dropped 1 base, with 11 bases sitting between them. CDR1 and CDR2 (germline): SGHAT, FQDESV (reference sequence). The full variable domain, its missing parts supplied by reference TRBV11-1 and TRBJ1-5, is EAEVAQSPRYKITEKSQAVAFWCDPISGHATLYWYRQILGQGPELLVQFQDESVVDDSQLPKDRFSAERLKGVDSTLKIQPAELGDSAMYLCASTSGDSNQPQHFGDGTRLSIL.

This clonotype occurred many times. The V call is TRBV29-1, the J call TRBJ2-2, with 7 bases that match TRBD1. Germline CDR1 SQVTM, CDR2 ANQGSEA. J was trimmed by 2 bases and V by 8 bases; bases with no gene match: 8. This CDR3 is built from 14 residues. CDR3 coding DNA: TGCAGCTCCACCGGGACAGACAACACCGGGGAGCTGTTTTTT. Translating gives CSSTGTDNTGELFF.

A remark on this clonotype: A read error is possible here, since a much larger clone lies one base away. The V gene is TRBV20-1, the J gene TRBJ2-3; maybe TRBD2 (5 bases). The ends were cut back, 6 bases at V and 2 bases at J, with 15 bases in the middle. This CDR3 spans 14 amino acids. Germline CDR1 is DFQATT and CDR2 is SNEGSKA (reference sequence). In DNA, the CDR3 is TGCAGTGCCATGCGGGCAGGCCCCACAGATACGCAGTATTTT. The encoded protein is CSAMRAGPTDTQYF.

This clonotype was seen a few times. The V call is TRBV10-3, the J call TRBJ2-7; 12 nucleotides agree with TRBD2. In germline, CDR1 is ENHRY, CDR2 SYGVKD. V lost 2 bases, J lost 4 bases, and 0 bases stayed unmatched. The CDR3 runs 14 residues. The CDR3 loop reads CAISETSGRYEQYF. The CDR3 DNA reads TGTGCCATCAGTGAGACTAGCGGGAGGTACGAGCAGTACTTC.

This clonotype was observed a handful of times. Being one base from a much bigger clone, this may be a read error. Here the CDR3 omits its conserved ending phenylalanine or tryptophan, so a read error is the likely source. The CDR3 nucleotides are TGTGCCAGCAGCTTACCCGGGGGGCCGCAGTATCTT. Translation gives CASSLPGGPQYL. V and J are TRBV11-2 and TRBJ2-3, with a possible D match to TRBD2 (7 bases). Between the trimmed V and J ends, which lost 2 bases and 10 bases, there was a span of 10 bases. CDR3 length equals 12 residues. Per germline, CDR1 SGHAT and CDR2 FQNNGV.

About this clonotype itself: One end of the junction does not line up with germline, which may come from a read error. V usage is TRBV13 and J usage is TRBJ2-2, with D tentatively TRBD2 (6 bases). CDR1 PRHDT and CDR2 FYEKMQ come from the germline V gene (reference sequence). This CDR3 has 16 amino acids. The CDR3 region is CASSLSLAGHTGELSF. The CDR3 nucleotides are TGTGCCAGCAGCTTATCGTTGGCGGGGCACACCGGGGAGCTGTCTTTT.

Comments on this clonotype: At one of its ends the junction is not consistent with the germline gene, which may arise from a read error. The chain carries TRBV6-5 and TRBJ2-7; TRBD2 matches at 7 bases. CDR1 and CDR2 (germline): MNHEY, SVGAGI. The CDR3 contains 15 residues. For the CDR3, the DNA is TGTGCCAGAGGCAATGGGGGGGTCACTCGCTACGATCAGTACTTC. It specifies CARGNGGVTRYDQYF.

Comments on this clonotype: A much larger clone sits a single nucleotide away, making a read error possible. Since no conserved phenylalanine or tryptophan closes the CDR3, a read error is the likely cause. The chain combines TRBV30 with TRBJ2-3, with D perhaps assigned TRBD1 or TRBD2 (5 bases each). V was shortened by 2 bases and J by 4 bases, with 10 bases between the two germline ends. The CDR3 runs to 13 residues. Per germline, CDR1 GTSNPN and CDR2 SVGIG (reference sequence). The chain's CDR3 is CAWSNRGADTQYL. CDR3 bases: TGTGCCTGGAGTAATCGAGGGGCAGATACGCAGTATTTG.

About this clonotype: Compared with germline, one end of the junction differs, possibly owing to a read error. V usage is TRBV12-3 or TRBV12-4 and J usage is TRBJ2-2; D unresolved. This CDR3 region has 18 residues. CDR3: CTSIFSRTETLGTGELFF. CDR3 in DNA: TGTACCAGCATCTTCTCCCGAACCGAGACACTGGGTACCGGGGAGCTGTTTTTT.

The genes are TRBV20-1 and TRBJ2-7; D possibly corresponds to TRBD1 (6 bases). Trimming removed 6 bases from V and 4 bases from J, with 16 bases in between. The germline gives CDR1 DFQATT, CDR2 SNEGSKA (reference sequence). The CDR3 consists of 13 residues. DNA of the CDR3: TGCAGTGCCAACCGGGACATAACATACGAGCAGTACTTC. As protein: CSANRDITYEQYF.

A note on this clonotype: An end of the junction does not agree with germline; a read error may underlie this. The chain joins TRBV11-3 to TRBJ1-3; D not certain. CDR1 is SGHNT, CDR2 YENEEA, per germline. The CDR3 spans 12 residues. This CDR3 reads CASSNTGNTIYF. The CDR3 DNA follows: TGTGCCAGCAGCAATACTGGAAACACCATATACTTT.

The count of this clonotype is one. The CDR3 does not end in the conserved phenylalanine or tryptophan, so this is likely a read error. The chain carries TRBV10-3 and TRBJ1-6; D gene unclear. Germline CDR1 reads ENHRY; CDR2 reads SYGVKD. The CDR3 sequence is 15 residues long. V dropped 10 bases and J dropped 0 bases, with 13 bases sitting between them. CDR3 amino acids: CATADEGSYNSPLHY. The DNA of the CDR3 is TGTGCCACCGCGGACGAGGGCTCCTATAATTCACCCCTCCACTAC.

V and J are TRBV4-2 and TRBJ1-2; weak D call: TRBD1 (6 bases). Trimming took off 4 bases at V and 6 bases at J, with 21 bases between the two ends. This CDR3 has 16 amino acids. Germline CDR1 and CDR2: LGHNA and YNFKEQ. The CDR3 DNA is TGTGCCAGCAGCCTTAATACTGGGGGGGCTGGGGATGGCTACACCTTC. This encodes CASSLNTGGAGDGYTF.